These 8 T cell receptor beta chains originate from one sample sequenced in a study of blood T cell repertoires in COVID-19. The assay was immunoSEQ multiplex PCR, and TCRdb's table has in-frame clones only and misses some. Among about 190,000 clones listed, 82% were seen once. The sample taken for sequencing was peripheral blood. These receptors were taken from a woman aged 55-69 years with COVID-19, enrolled during active disease.

The rearrangement joins TRBV7-2 to TRBJ2-3, with D possibly matching TRBD2 (6 bases). This CDR3 has 13 amino acids. The V gene lost 8 bases and the J gene lost 10 bases, with 19 bases spanning the gap. Germline V gene data show CDR1 as SGHTA and CDR2 as FQGNSA. This CDR3 reads CASSISWGEAQYF. In DNA form, the CDR3 reads TGTGCCAGCTCCATATCGTGGGGGGAGGCGCAGTATTTT. The entire variable domain, with the rest obtained from reference TRBV7-2 and TRBJ2-3, is as follows: GAGVSQSPSNKVTEKGKDVELRCDPISGHTALYWYRQSLGQGLEFLIYFQGNSAPDKSGLPSDRFSAERTGGSVSTLTIQRTQQEDSAVYLCASSISWGEAQYFGPGTRLTVL.

The V and J genes are TRBV2 and TRBJ2-7; 15 positions match TRBD2. V shed 4 bases, J shed 2 bases, and the junction held 6 bases outside the gene matches. CDR3 length: 17 residues. Germline V CDR1 and CDR2: SNHLY, FYNNEI. The CDR3 nucleotides are TGTGCCAGCAGTGGGACTAGCGGGAGGGCCTATACCTACGAGCAGTACTTC. This codes for CASSGTSGRAYTYEQYF.

This clone was counted a single time. The chain links TRBV3-1 (or the pseudogene TRBV3-2) to TRBJ2-1; TRBD1 agrees at 7 bases. This CDR3 is 14 amino acids long. The J segment lost 8 bases and the V segment lost 5 bases, leaving 9 bases of the junction unmatched. The germline CDR1 and CDR2 sequences are LGHDT and YNNKEL (reference sequence). The CDR3 region is CASSRTTGSYEQFF. The CDR3 DNA sequence: TGTGCCAGCAGCAGAACGACAGGGAGTTATGAGCAGTTCTTC.

This chain joins TRBV7-9 and TRBJ1-4, with TRBD1 matching 10 bases. Germline V gives CDR1 SEHNR, CDR2 FQNEAQ (reference sequence). V dropped 5 bases and J dropped 5; count of bases not matched to a gene: 5. CDR3 size: 15 residues. The chain's CDR3 is CASSPRTGGNEKLFF. Written as DNA, the CDR3 is TGTGCCAGCAGCCCAAGGACAGGGGGGAATGAAAAACTGTTTTTT.

V and J are TRBV5-1 and TRBJ1-5; the match to TRBD1 covers 7 bases. This CDR3 has 16 amino acids. Germline assignment: CDR1 SGHRS and CDR2 YFSETQ. Unmatched junction bases numbered 6, after V lost 0 bases and J lost 3 bases. CDR3 coding DNA: TGCGCCAGCAGCTTGGATGGCAGGGGGATCAATCAGCCCCAGCATTTT. Its protein product is CASSLDGRGINQPQHF.

This chain joins TRBV28 and TRBJ2-7; unclear D gene. Germline V gene data show CDR1 as MDHEN and CDR2 as SYDVKM. Trimming stripped 4 bases from V and 2 bases from J, with 9 bases between. The CDR3 consists of 13 residues. The CDR3 spells CASSSATTYEQYF. CDR3 bases: TGTGCCAGCAGTTCAGCTACTACCTACGAGCAGTACTTC. The full variable domain, completed using reference TRBV28 and TRBJ2-7, is DVKVTQSSRYLVKRTGEKVFLECVQDMDHENMFWYRQDPGLGLRLIYFSYDVKMKEKGDIPEGYSVSREKKERFSLILESASTNQTSMYLCASSSATTYEQYFGPGTRLTVT.

V is TRBV6-2 or TRBV6-3 and J is TRBJ2-7, with 8 bases fitting TRBD2. This CDR3 contains 12 residues. V lost 5 bases to trimming and J lost 3 bases; unmatched junction nucleotides: 0. Germline CDR1 and CDR2: MNHEY and SVGEGT. The CDR3 region has the DNA TGTGCCAGCAGTCTAGCGGGCTACGAGCAGTACGTC. Protein: CASSLAGYEQYV.

The rearrangement uses TRBV7-9 and TRBJ1-2, with TRBD1 as a possible D gene (6 bases). The CDR3 totals 15 residues. V was cut by 2 bases and J by 0 bases, with 10 bases left in between. Per the germline V gene, CDR1 is SEHNR and CDR2 is FQNEAQ (reference sequence). The CDR3 nucleotides read TGTGCCAGCAGCTTAAATACAGGGCCTAACTATGGCTACACCTTC. Translated: CASSLNTGPNYGYTF.